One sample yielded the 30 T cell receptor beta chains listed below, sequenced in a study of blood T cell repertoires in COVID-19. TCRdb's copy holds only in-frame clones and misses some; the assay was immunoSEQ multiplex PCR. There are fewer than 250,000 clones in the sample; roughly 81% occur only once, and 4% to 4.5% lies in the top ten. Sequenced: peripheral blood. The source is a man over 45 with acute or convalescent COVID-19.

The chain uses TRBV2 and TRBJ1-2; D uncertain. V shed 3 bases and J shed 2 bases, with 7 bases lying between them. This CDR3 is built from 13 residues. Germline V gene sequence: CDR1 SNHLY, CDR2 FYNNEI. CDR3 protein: CASSEQANYGYTF. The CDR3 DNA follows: TGTGCCAGCAGTGAGCAAGCGAACTATGGCTACACCTTC.

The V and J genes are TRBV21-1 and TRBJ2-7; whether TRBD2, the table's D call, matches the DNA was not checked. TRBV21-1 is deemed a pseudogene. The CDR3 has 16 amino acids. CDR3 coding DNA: TGTGCCAGCAGCAAAGGTAGCTATATCCTCAACTACGAGCAGTACTTC. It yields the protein CASSKGSYILNYEQYF.

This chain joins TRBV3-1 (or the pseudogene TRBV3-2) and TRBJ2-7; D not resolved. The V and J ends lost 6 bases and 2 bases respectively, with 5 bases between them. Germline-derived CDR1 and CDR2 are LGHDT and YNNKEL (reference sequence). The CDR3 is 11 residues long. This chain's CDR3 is CASRSAYEQYF. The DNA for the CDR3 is TGTGCCAGCAGGTCTGCCTACGAGCAGTACTTC.

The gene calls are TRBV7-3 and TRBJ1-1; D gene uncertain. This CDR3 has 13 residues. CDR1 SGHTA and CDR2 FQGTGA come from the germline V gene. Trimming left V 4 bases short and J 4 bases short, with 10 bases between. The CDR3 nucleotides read TGTGCCAGCAGCTGGAGGGTGGGCACTGAAGCTTTCTTT. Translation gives CASSWRVGTEAFF.

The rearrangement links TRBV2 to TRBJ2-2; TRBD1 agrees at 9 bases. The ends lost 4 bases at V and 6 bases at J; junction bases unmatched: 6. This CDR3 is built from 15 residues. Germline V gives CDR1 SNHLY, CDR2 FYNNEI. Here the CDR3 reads CASSAEQGASGELFF. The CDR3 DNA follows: TGTGCCAGCAGTGCAGAACAGGGGGCGTCCGGGGAGCTGTTTTTT.

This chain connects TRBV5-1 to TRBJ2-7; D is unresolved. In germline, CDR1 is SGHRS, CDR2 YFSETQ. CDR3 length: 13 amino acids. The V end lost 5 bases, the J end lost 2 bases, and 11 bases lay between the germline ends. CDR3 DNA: TGCGCCAGCAGTCGAGCAGGCACCTACGAGCAGTACTTC. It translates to CASSRAGTYEQYF.

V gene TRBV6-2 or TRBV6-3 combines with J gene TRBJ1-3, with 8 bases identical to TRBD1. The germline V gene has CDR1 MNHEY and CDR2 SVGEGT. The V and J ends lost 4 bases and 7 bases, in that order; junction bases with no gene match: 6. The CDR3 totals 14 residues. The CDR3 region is CASSSDRVRNTIYF. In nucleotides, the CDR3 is TGTGCCAGCAGTTCGGACAGGGTCCGGAACACCATATATTTT.

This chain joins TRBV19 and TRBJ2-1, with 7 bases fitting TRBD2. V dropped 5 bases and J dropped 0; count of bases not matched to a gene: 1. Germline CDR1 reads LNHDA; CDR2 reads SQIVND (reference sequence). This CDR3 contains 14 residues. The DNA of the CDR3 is TGTGCCAGTAGTGGCGGGAGCTCCTACAATGAGCAGTTCTTC. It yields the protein CASSGGSSYNEQFF.

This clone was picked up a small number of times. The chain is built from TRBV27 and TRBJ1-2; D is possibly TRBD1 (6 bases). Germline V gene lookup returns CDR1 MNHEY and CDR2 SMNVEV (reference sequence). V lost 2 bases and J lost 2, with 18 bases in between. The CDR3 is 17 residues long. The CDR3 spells CASSLSWGRVANYGYTF. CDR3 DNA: TGTGCCAGCAGTTTAAGCTGGGGGCGCGTCGCCAACTATGGCTACACCTTC.

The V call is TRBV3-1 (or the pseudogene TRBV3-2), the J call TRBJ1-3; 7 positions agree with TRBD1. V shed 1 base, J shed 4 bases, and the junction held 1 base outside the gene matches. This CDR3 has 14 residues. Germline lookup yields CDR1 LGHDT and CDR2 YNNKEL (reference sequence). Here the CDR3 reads CASSQGDRGNTIYF. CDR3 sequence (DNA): TGTGCCAGCAGCCAAGGGGACAGAGGAAACACCATATATTTT.

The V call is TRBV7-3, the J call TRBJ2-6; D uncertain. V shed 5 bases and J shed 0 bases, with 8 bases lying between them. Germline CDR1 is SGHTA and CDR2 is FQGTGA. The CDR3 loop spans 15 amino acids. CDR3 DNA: TGTGCCAGCAGCGGCTCGGGCTCTGGGGCCAACGTCCTGACTTTC. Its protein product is CASSGSGSGANVLTF.

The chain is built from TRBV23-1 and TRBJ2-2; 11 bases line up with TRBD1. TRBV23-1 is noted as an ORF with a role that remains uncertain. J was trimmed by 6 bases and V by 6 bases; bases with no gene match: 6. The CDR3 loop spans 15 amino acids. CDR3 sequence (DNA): TGCGCCAGCAGGACCGGGACAGGGGGTCCCGGGGAGCTGTTTTTT. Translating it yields CASRTGTGGPGELFF.

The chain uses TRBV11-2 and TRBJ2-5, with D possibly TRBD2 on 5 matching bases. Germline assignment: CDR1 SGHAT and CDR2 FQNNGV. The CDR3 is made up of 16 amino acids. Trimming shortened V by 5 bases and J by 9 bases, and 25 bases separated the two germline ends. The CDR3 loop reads CASSPQVTAAGGSQYF. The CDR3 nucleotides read TGTGCCAGCAGCCCTCAAGTGACCGCTGCGGGCGGGTCCCAGTACTTC. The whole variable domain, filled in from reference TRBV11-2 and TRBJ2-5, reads EAGVAQSPRYKIIEKRQSVAFWCNPISGHATLYWYQQILGQGPKLLIQFQNNGVVDDSQLPKDRFSAERLKGVDSTLKIQPAKLEDSAVYLCASSPQVTAAGGSQYFGPGTRLLVL.

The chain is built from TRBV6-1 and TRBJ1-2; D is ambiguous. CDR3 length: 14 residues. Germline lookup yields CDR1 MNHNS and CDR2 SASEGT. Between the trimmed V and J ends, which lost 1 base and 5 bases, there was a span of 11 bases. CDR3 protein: CASSEGSTQYGYTF. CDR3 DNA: TGTGCCAGCAGTGAAGGCAGTACCCAATATGGCTACACCTTC.

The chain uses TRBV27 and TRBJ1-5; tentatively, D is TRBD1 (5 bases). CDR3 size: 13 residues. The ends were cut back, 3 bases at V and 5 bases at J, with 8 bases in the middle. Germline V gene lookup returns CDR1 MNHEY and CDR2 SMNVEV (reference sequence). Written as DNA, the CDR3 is TGTGCCAGCAGTTTGGGGCTGCATCAGCCCCAGCATTTT. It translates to CASSLGLHQPQHF.

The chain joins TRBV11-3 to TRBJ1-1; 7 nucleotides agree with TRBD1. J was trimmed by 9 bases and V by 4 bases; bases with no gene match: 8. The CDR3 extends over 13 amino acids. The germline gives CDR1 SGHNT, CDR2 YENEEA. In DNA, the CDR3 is TGTGCCAGCAGCTCTCGGGACAGCCTGAAAGCTTTCTTT. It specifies CASSSRDSLKAFF.

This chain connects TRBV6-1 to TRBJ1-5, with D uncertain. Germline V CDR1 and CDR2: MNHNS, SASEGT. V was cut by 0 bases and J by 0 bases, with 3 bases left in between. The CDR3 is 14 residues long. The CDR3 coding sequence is TGTGCCAGCAGTGAAGCCAATAGCAATCAGCCCCAGCATTTT. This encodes CASSEANSNQPQHF.

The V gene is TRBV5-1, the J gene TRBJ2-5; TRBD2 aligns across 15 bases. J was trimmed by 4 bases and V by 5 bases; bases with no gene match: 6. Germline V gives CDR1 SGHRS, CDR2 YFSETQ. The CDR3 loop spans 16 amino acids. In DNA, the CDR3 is TGCGCCAGCAGACCCGGGACTAGCGGGGGGAGAGAGACCCAGTACTTC. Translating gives CASRPGTSGGRETQYF. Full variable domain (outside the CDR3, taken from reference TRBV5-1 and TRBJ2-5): KAGVTQTPRYLIKTRGQQVTLSCSPISGHRSVSWYQQTPGQGLQFLFEYFSETQRNKGNFPGRFSGRQFSNSRSEMNVSTLELGDSALYLCASRPGTSGGRETQYFGPGTRLLVL.

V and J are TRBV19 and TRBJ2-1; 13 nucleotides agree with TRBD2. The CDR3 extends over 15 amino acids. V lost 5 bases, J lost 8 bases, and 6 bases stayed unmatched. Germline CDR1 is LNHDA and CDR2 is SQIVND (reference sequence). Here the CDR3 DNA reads TGTGCCAGTAGTCCACTAGCGGGGGGGCCCGATGAGCAGTTCTTC. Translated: CASSPLAGGPDEQFF.

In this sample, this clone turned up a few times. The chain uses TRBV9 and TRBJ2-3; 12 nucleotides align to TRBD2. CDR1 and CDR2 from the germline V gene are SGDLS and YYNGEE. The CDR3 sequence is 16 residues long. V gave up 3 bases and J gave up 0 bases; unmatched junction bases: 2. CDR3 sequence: CASSAGTSGSTDTQYF. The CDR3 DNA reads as TGTGCCAGCAGCGCGGGGACTAGCGGGAGCACAGATACGCAGTATTTT.

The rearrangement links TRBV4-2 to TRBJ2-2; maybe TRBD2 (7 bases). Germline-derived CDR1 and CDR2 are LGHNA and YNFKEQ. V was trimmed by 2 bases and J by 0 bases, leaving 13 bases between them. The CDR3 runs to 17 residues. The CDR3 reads CASSQKGGTANTGELFF. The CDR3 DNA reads TGTGCCAGCAGCCAAAAGGGGGGGACGGCGAACACCGGGGAGCTGTTTTTT.

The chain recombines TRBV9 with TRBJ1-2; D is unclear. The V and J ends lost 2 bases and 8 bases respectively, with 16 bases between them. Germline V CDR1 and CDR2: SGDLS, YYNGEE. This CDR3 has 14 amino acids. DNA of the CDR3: TGTGCCAGCAGCGTCCTTGGATCAACGGGAGGCTACACCTTC. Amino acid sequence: CASSVLGSTGGYTF.

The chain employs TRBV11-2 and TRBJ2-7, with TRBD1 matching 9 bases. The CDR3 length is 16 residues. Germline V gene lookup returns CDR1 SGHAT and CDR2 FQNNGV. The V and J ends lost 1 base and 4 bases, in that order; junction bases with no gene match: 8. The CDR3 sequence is CASSLATGGASYEQYF. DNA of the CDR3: TGTGCCAGCAGCTTAGCCACAGGGGGCGCGTCTTACGAGCAGTACTTC.

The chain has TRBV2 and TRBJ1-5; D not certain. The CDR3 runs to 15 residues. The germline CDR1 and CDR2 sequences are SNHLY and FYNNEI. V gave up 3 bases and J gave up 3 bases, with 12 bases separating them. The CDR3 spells CASSDGPRHNQPQHF. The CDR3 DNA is TGTGCCAGCAGTGATGGGCCTCGGCACAATCAGCCCCAGCATTTT.

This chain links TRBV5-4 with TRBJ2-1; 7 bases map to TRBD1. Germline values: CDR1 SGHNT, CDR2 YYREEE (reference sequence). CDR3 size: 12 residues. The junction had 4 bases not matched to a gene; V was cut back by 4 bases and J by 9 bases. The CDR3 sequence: CASSRTGVEQFF. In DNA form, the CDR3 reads TGTGCCAGCAGCCGGACAGGAGTTGAGCAGTTCTTC.

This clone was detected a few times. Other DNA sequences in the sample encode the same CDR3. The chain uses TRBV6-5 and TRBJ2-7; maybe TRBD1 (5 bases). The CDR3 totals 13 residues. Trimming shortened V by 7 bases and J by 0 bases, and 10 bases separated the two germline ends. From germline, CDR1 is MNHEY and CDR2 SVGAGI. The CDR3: CASKDTSSYEQYF. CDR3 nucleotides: TGTGCCAGCAAGGACACAAGCTCCTACGAGCAGTACTTC.

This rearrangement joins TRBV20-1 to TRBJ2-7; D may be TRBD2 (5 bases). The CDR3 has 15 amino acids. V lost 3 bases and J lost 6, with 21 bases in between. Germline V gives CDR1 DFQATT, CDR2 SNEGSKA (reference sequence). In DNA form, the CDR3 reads TGCAGTGCTAGTCCGGATCTCGGGGTCTTTCGCGAGCAGTACTTC. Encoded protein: CSASPDLGVFREQYF.

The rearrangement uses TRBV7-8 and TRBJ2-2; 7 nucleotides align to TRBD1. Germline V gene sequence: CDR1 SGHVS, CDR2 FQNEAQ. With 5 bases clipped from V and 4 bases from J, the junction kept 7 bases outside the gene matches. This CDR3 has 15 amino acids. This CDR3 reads CASSPSQGSTGELFF. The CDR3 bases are TGTGCCAGCAGCCCCTCACAGGGGAGCACCGGGGAGCTGTTTTTT. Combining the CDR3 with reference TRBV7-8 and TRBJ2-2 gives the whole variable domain GAGVSQSPRYKVAKRGQDVALRCDPISGHVSLFWYQQALGQGPEFLTYFQNEAQLDKSGLPSDRFFAERPEGSVSTLKIQRTQQEDSAVYLCASSPSQGSTGELFFGEGSRLTVL.

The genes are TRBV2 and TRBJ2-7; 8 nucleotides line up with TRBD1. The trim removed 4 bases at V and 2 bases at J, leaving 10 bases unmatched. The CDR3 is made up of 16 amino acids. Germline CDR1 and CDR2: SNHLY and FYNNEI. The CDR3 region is CASSVIPGQAAYEQYF. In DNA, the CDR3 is TGTGCCAGCAGTGTAATACCGGGACAGGCGGCCTACGAGCAGTACTTC.

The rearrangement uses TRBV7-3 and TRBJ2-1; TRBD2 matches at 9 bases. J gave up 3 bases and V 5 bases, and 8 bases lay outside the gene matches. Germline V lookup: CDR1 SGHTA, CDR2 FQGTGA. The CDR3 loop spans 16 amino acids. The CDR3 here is CASSPHSGSDYNEQFF. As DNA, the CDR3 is TGTGCCAGCAGCCCCCATAGCGGGAGTGACTACAATGAGCAGTTCTTC.